Listed below are T cell receptor beta chains from one sample, sequenced in a study of T cell clonotyping in hematopoietic cell transplantation. Measured with immunoSEQ multiplex PCR; TCRdb has only the in-frame clones, and not every one. The profile shows about 36,000 clones, 88% of them singletons. The source material was peripheral blood mononuclear cells. These receptors all stem from a woman in her thirties or forties in good health. Some clones in this sample may be carry-over from other donors' samples. Each CDR3 is given with its conserved first and last residue. The D gene is left open where the match is weak. Size tells how often a clone was seen (once, few, many) or the class of an expanded clone, and some rows leave it out.

size: once
V: TRBV23-1
length: 13
D: NA
J: TRBJ1-5
DNA: TGCGCCAGCTTACCAGGGAGCGATCAGCCCCAGCATTTT
CDR3: CASLPGSDQPQHF

size: NA
V: TRBV28
length: 14
D: NA
J: TRBJ1-2
DNA: TGTGCCAGCAGTGTCGCCGATAAGGAGTATGGCTACACCTTC
CDR3: CASSVADKEYGYTF

size: once
V: TRBV6-5
length: 14
D: TRBD1
J: TRBJ1-5
DNA: TGTGCCAGCAGTAAGGCAGGGGGCGATCAGCCCCAGCATTTT
CDR3: CASSKAGGDQPQHF

size: NA
V: TRBV30
length: 12
D: NA
J: TRBJ2-7
DNA: TGTGCCTGGAGTGTTCTGCGGGAAGGGCAGTACTTC
CDR3: CAWSVLREGQYF

size: NA
V: TRBV4-3
length: 17
D: NA
J: TRBJ1-3
DNA: TGCGCCAGCAGCCAAAATGTGGGGCGGGGAGGGAGAAACACCATATATTTT
CDR3: CASSQNVGRGGRNTIYF

size: NA
V: TRBV11-2
length: 13
D: NA
J: TRBJ1-5
DNA: TGTGCCAGCAGCTTAGGGGGTGGTCAGCCCCAGCATTTT
CDR3: CASSLGGGQPQHF

size: once
V: TRBV30
length: 18
D: TRBD1
J: TRBJ2-7
DNA: TGTGCCTGGAATGCGGTACCAGTCGGGACAGGGGTCTCCTACGAGCAGTACTTC
CDR3: CAWNAVPVGTGVSYEQYF

size: NA
V: TRBV28
length: 13
D: TRBD2
J: TRBJ2-1
DNA: TGTGCCAGCAAACTAGCGGGTTACAATGAGCAGTTCTTC
CDR3: CASKLAGYNEQFF

size: NA
V: TRBV25-1
length: 17
D: TRBD2
J: TRBJ2-1
DNA: TGTGCCAGCAGTGTAGCGGGAGAGGGGATTGGGTACAATGAGCAGTTCTTC
CDR3: CASSVAGEGIGYNEQFF

size: NA
V: TRBV7-9
length: 16
D: TRBD1
J: TRBJ1-4
DNA: TGTGCCAGCAGCCCTAGGGGGACAGGGGGTAATGAAAAACTGTTTTTT
CDR3: CASSPRGTGGNEKLFF

size: once
V: TRBV5-1
length: 14
D: TRBD1
J: TRBJ1-5
DNA: TGCGCCAGCAGCTTGGGGGACAGCCAACAGCCCCAGCATTTT
CDR3: CASSLGDSQQPQHF

size: NA
V: TRBV27
length: 11
D: TRBD2
J: TRBJ2-1
DNA: TGTGCCAGCAGTGGGGGGGTTGTCGAGTTCTTC
CDR3: CASSGGVVEFF

size: NA
V: TRBV28
length: 14
D: TRBD1
J: TRBJ2-7
DNA: TGTGCCAGCAGGGAAGGCGGGACAGGGGGCAAGCAGTACTTC
CDR3: CASREGGTGGKQYF

size: few
V: TRBV7-2
length: 13
D: NA
J: TRBJ1-1
DNA: TGTGCCAGCAGCTTAGGACGGAACACTGAAGCTTTCTTT
CDR3: CASSLGRNTEAFF

size: few
V: TRBV11-2
length: 15
D: NA
J: TRBJ2-3
DNA: TGTGCCAGCAGCCGCGCTAGCGTTGGGACAGATACGCAGTATTTT
CDR3: CASSRASVGTDTQYF

size: NA
V: TRBV5-1
length: 16
D: NA
J: TRBJ2-7
DNA: TGCGCCAGCAGCCTACGTGCCGGGGCGATCTCCTACGAGCAGTACTTC
CDR3: CASSLRAGAISYEQYF

size: NA
V: TRBV6-7
length: 13
D: NA
J: TRBJ2-2
DNA: TGTGCCAGCAGTTATGGTAGAGGCGGGGAGCTGTTTTTT
CDR3: CASSYGRGGELFF

size: NA
V: TRBV28
length: 14
D: NA
J: TRBJ2-5
DNA: TGTGCCAGCAGTTTATCAGGGGCGCAAGAGACCCAGTACTTC
CDR3: CASSLSGAQETQYF

size: NA
V: TRBV6-1
length: 15
D: NA
J: TRBJ2-1
DNA: TGTGCCAGCAGTCGGCTAACGAGCTCCTACAATGAGCAGTTCTTC
CDR3: CASSRLTSSYNEQFF

size: NA
V: TRBV7-9
length: 15
D: TRBD2
J: TRBJ2-2
DNA: TGTGCCAGCAGCTTGGGGCTAGCGGGAGCCGGGGAGCTGTTTTTT
CDR3: CASSLGLAGAGELFF

size: NA
V: TRBV6-5
length: 13
D: TRBD1
J: TRBJ1-2
DNA: TGTGCCAGCAGTCGCCGGGACAGCTATGGCTACACCTTC
CDR3: CASSRRDSYGYTF

size: NA
V: TRBV5-4
length: 15
D: TRBD1
J: TRBJ2-1
DNA: TGTGCCAGCAGCGGAGGCGGGACAGGGCCTAATGAGCAGTTCTTC
CDR3: CASSGGGTGPNEQFF

size: NA
V: TRBV6-5
length: 16
D: TRBD1
J: TRBJ2-3
DNA: TGTGCCAGCAGTTCCTCACGACCTTACAGGGGAGATACGCAGTATTTT
CDR3: CASSSSRPYRGDTQYF

size: NA
V: TRBV2
length: 14
D: NA
J: TRBJ1-2
DNA: TGTGCCAGCAGTGGAACGAGGGCCAGCTATGGCTACACCTTC
CDR3: CASSGTRASYGYTF

size: NA
V: TRBV5-1
length: 16
D: NA
J: TRBJ2-2
DNA: TGCGCCAGCAGCCAGGGGCGGGGACCGAACACCGGGGAGCTGTTTTTT
CDR3: CASSQGRGPNTGELFF

size: NA
V: TRBV7-2
length: 15
D: NA
J: TRBJ1-5
DNA: TGTGCCAGCAGCTTAGTTGGGCAGGGAAGCCAGCCCCAGCATTTT
CDR3: CASSLVGQGSQPQHF

size: few
V: TRBV10-2
length: 12
D: NA
J: TRBJ1-5
DNA: TGCGCCAGCCGGGAGGCCGATCAGCCCCAGCATTTT
CDR3: CASREADQPQHF

size: NA
V: TRBV19
length: 16
D: NA
J: TRBJ1-4
DNA: TGTGCCAGTAGTGATGGACCCCAGGGGACTAATGAAAAACTGTTTTTT
CDR3: CASSDGPQGTNEKLFF

size: NA
V: TRBV19
length: 16
D: NA
J: TRBJ2-3
DNA: TGTGCCAGTAGTAACCGGGCGGGTTGGGGCACAGATACGCAGTATTTT
CDR3: CASSNRAGWGTDTQYF

size: NA
V: TRBV7-2
length: 15
D: NA
J: TRBJ1-4
DNA: TGTGCCAGCAGCTTTTTAGGGGACATTAATGAAAAACTGTTTTTT
CDR3: CASSFLGDINEKLFF

size: NA
V: TRBV15
length: 14
D: NA
J: TRBJ1-1
DNA: TGTGCCACCAGCAGAGATCGGGGGAACACTGAAGCTTTCTTT
CDR3: CATSRDRGNTEAFF

size: NA
V: TRBV10-3
length: 12
D: NA
J: TRBJ1-1
DNA: TGTGCCATCCGCAGAGGTACAGGAGAAGCTTTCTTT
CDR3: CAIRRGTGEAFF

size: NA
V: TRBV7-2
length: 14
D: NA
J: TRBJ2-1
DNA: TGTGCCAGCGGAAGGGGAACCCCCTACAATGAGCAGTTCTTC
CDR3: CASGRGTPYNEQFF